This T cell receptor (beta chain) was identified during a study of cytomegalovirus exposure and HLA in healthy donors. Findings and caveats of the study: As a later analysis showed, several of the most significant clusters appeared to be linked to common viral pathogens. In a later analysis, the majority of CMV-associated beta chains seemingly showed HLA restriction.

PCR used 60 Vbeta primers and 13 Jbeta primers. TCRdb's copy holds only in-frame clones and misses some; the assay was immunoSEQ multiplex PCR. The profile shows 180,000 or so clones, less than 90% of them singletons. Note on this clone: Its antigen is not identified.

The origin of this receptor is a girl aged 10 to 17 in good health and CMV-seropositive. Specimen: PBMCs.

CDR3 DNA: TGTGCCAGCAGCCCTAGTGGGGGGAGAATGGGAAATGAGCAGTTCTTC. As protein: CASSPSGGRMGNEQFF. This chain links TRBV11-2 with TRBJ2-1; possible D gene TRBD2, 6 bases. The V gene lost 5 bases and the J gene lost 7 bases, with 21 bases spanning the gap. Germline V lookup: CDR1 SGHAT, CDR2 FQNNGV. The length of the CDR3 is 16 residues. Full variable domain (remainder filled in from reference TRBV11-2 and TRBJ2-1): EAGVAQSPRYKIIEKRQSVAFWCNPISGHATLYWYQQILGQGPKLLIQFQNNGVVDDSQLPKDRFSAERLKGVDSTLKIQPAKLEDSAVYLCASSPSGGRMGNEQFFGPGTRLTVL.